This record covers a single T cell receptor (beta chain). Its antigen is still unknown. Base qualities are not at hand, and no much larger clone is one base apart. Patients with hyperthyroidism were aged 18 to 65 years, had been newly diagnosed, and had a disease duration of less than 2 months. Anyone with other autoimmune diseases, uncontrolled infections, pregnancy or lactation was excluded from the study. Clinical symptoms, serum thyroxine, TRAb, thyroid ultrasound and orbital computed tomography formed the basis of the diagnosis. Trizol reagent was used to extract the total RNA, and its quality was then checked on an Agilent 2100 Bioanalyzer. This sample stems from a study of Graves' ophthalmopathy and Graves' hyperthyroidism (dated by TCRdb to 2016 to 2019). Looking at the study overall: Stable hyperthyroidism was defined as no progression to ophthalmopathy within 18 months of follow-up. The study used TCR beta repertoire signatures to distinguish Graves' ophthalmopathy from Graves' hyperthyroidism and to predict progression to ophthalmopathy. In total, 135 blood samples were TCR-sequenced: around 42 ophthalmopathy, approximately 80 hyperthyroidism and about 17 hyperthyroidism-to-ophthalmopathy patients. To explore V-J signatures that separate ophthalmopathy from hyperthyroidism, a discovery set of about 100 patients was enrolled, consisting of 40 to 45 with ophthalmopathy and about 60 with stable hyperthyroidism. For independent validation, a separate cohort was made up of some 18 hyperthyroidism patients plus 17 patients who later progressed from hyperthyroidism to ophthalmopathy. In five or six hyperthyroidism patients, the T-cell repertoires found in thyroid tissue were compared with those found in blood. After sampling, hyperthyroidism patients received methimazole starting at 30 mg daily, and ophthalmopathy patients received high-dose intravenous methylprednisolone. What the research found in general, with its limitations: Most expanded thyroid clonotypes with frequency above 0.001 were also detected in blood, suggesting blood repertoires may reflect the thyroid immune response. No statistical method was used to set the sample size in advance, and the investigators knew which group each participant was assigned to. Ophthalmopathy was separated from stable hyperthyroidism by the 13-signature model with just under 90% sensitivity and 81.08% specificity in cross-validation and with 80%/75% in the test set. In validation, the model predicted ophthalmopathy progression with about 71% sensitivity and roughly 78% specificity; 12 predicted patients were CT-confirmed with GO in a median of approximately six months.

TCR beta CDR3 regions were amplified from RNA transcripts for repertoire sequencing. HTBI primers and the Qiagen OneStep RT-PCR kit were used in a first-round RT-PCR, which was followed by a second-round multiplex PCR, size selection and purification. Libraries were sequenced on an Illumina HiSeq2000 using paired-end 100 bp reads. The original methods were these. SOAPnuke was used to process the reads, removing any read that contained adapters or uncalled bases, had a mean Phred below 15, or lacked an exact match to the constant primer or identifier. COPE v1.2.5 was used to merge the high-quality paired reads. Each unique nucleotide sequence was treated as a clonotype, and MiTCR v1.1 was used to align the clonotypes to the IMGT TRB V, D and J references. Analysis was restricted to V-J combinations with a frequency above 0.0001, which covered just over 98% of repertoires. For each V-J combination, a TCR clonal expansion and chaos score was defined as the ratio of F50 clonal expansion to chaos observed in the TCRdist matrix. Welch's t-statistics and random forest were used to reduce the features to 10 to 15 V-J combinations, which were then used as input to a naive Bayes classifier. The Morisita-Horn index was used to measure how similar the thyroid and blood repertoires were. The public sequencing data were trimmed at Q25 with fastp and processed into clonotypes with MiXCR by TCRdb, which kept only in-frame beta chains. CDR3 protein duplicates are merged, each entry listing the most common genes and DNA. The V and J calls and clone size come from TCRdb's table, not from the authors' own analysis. Recorded for this sample are 500,000 to 700,000 distinct CDR3 sequences; less than 45% of them occurred a single time. Of the sample, approximately 4.1% is held by the ten largest clones.

The CDR1 and CDR2 encoded by the germline V gene are ENHRY and SYGVKD. V ends up 6 bases short and J 0 bases short, with an unmatched junction base count of 8. The CDR3 goes from the cysteine to the phenylalanine over 16 residues. Only the CDR3 part of the read is kept: 48 bases, read in frame from the first base. The clonotype was recovered from an adult man with Graves' hyperthyroidism. The sample consisted of peripheral blood or thyroid tissue (not recorded which). The chain links TRBV10-3 with TRBJ1-2, with 9 middle bases fitting TRBD1. The DNA sequence is TGTGCCATCAGCTCATCCGGGACAGGGACTAACTATGGCTACACCTTC. This codes for CAISSSGTGTNYGYTF.